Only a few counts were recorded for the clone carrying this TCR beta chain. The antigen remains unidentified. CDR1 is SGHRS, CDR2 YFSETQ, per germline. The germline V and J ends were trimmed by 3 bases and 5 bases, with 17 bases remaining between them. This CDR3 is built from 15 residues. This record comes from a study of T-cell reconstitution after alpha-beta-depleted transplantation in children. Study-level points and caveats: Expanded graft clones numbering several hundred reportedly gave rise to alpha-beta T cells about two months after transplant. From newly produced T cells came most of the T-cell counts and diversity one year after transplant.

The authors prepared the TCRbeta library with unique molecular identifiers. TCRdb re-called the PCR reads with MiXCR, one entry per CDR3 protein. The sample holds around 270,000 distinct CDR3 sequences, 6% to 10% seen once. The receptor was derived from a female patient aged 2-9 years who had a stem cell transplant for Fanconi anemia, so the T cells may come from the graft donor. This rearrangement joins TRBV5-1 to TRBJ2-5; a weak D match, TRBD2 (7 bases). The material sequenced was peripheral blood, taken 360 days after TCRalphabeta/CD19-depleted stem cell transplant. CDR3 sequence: CASSSRGGLLETQYF. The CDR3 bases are TGCGCCAGCAGCTCGCGCGGGGGCCTTTTGGAGACCCAGTACTTC.